These 13 T cell receptor beta chains came from one sample sequenced in a study of OX40 agonist ivuxolimab in advanced cancers. Sequenced by immunoSEQ multiplex PCR; TCRdb stores in-frame clones only, minus some. The repertoire has about 100,000 clones, roughly 94% of them found once; the top ten carry roughly 2.8%. The input for sequencing was CD4+ or CD8+ T cells sorted from blood, taken in a trial of the OX40 agonist ivuxolimab. The receptors were gathered from an adult with an advanced solid tumor such as melanoma, head and neck, liver or kidney cancer.

The V and J genes are TRBV28 and TRBJ1-2; 7 bases agree with TRBD1. In germline, CDR1 is MDHEN, CDR2 SYDVKM. V lost 4 bases, J lost 10 bases, and 9 bases stayed unmatched. This CDR3 contains 13 residues. The CDR3 DNA reads as TGTGCCAGCAGTTCCCGCCAGGGGGAGGCCTACACCTTC. Its translation: CASSSRQGEAYTF.

The J gene is TRBJ1-2, the V gene TRBV13, with 10 bases lining up with TRBD1. J lost 0 bases, V lost 5 bases, and 3 bases had no gene match. Germline CDR1 PRHDT, CDR2 FYEKMQ (reference sequence). There are 15 residues in the CDR3. The CDR3 region is CASSPGQGANYGYTF. Written as DNA, the CDR3 is TGTGCCAGCAGCCCTGGACAGGGGGCTAACTATGGCTACACCTTC. The full variable domain, rest sourced from reference TRBV13 and TRBJ1-2, is AAGVIQSPRHLIKEKRETATLKCYPIPRHDTVYWYQQGPGQDPQFLISFYEKMQSDKGSIPDRFSAQQFSDYHSELNMSSLELGDSALYFCASSPGQGANYGYTFGSGTRLTVV.

The chain links TRBV6-6 to TRBJ1-5; D possibly corresponds to TRBD1 (5 bases). This CDR3 has 15 residues. Germline values: CDR1 MNHNY, CDR2 SVGAGI (reference sequence). V was clipped by 8 bases and J by 2 bases, with 16 bases between them. The CDR3 is CASSEYGGGNQPQHF. The CDR3 DNA reads TGTGCCAGCTCAGAATACGGGGGTGGCAATCAGCCCCAGCATTTT.

This chain connects TRBV6-1 to TRBJ2-1, with D unclear. Germline CDR1 is MNHNS and CDR2 is SASEGT. The CDR3 has 13 amino acids. V was shortened by 4 bases and J by 5 bases, with 9 bases between the two germline ends. The CDR3 reads CASSVSFNNEQFF. The CDR3, as DNA: TGTGCCAGCAGTGTCTCTTTCAACAATGAGCAGTTCTTC.

CDR3 residues: CASSVGADTQYF. The CDR3 DNA sequence: TGTGCCAGCAGCGTTGGGGCAGATACGCAGTATTTT. The V and J genes are TRBV5-6 and TRBJ2-3; D is unresolved. CDR1 is SGHDT, CDR2 YYEEEE, per germline. The ends were cut back, 4 bases at V and 4 bases at J, with 7 bases in the middle. This CDR3 spans 12 amino acids.

J is TRBJ2-3 and V is TRBV6-5; no clear D. Trimming shortened V by 2 bases and J by 2 bases, and 8 bases separated the two germline ends. Germline V CDR1 and CDR2: MNHEY, SVGAGI. CDR3 size: 14 residues. The CDR3 loop reads CASSYGSLTDTQYF. The CDR3 DNA reads TGTGCCAGCAGTTACGGTAGCCTCACAGATACGCAGTATTTT.

This sequence joins TRBV30 and TRBJ1-1; D ambiguous. With 0 bases removed from V and 0 bases from J, the gap between germline ends came to 11 bases. The CDR3 extends over 15 amino acids. Germline lookup yields CDR1 GTSNPN and CDR2 SVGIG (reference sequence). The DNA of the CDR3 is TGTGCCTGGAGTGTTTCGTCTGACATGAACACTGAAGCTTTCTTT. Amino acids: CAWSVSSDMNTEAFF.

This chain joins TRBV9 and TRBJ2-7; either TRBD1 or TRBD2 may fit D (6 bases each). The V end lost 3 bases, the J end lost 3 bases, and 19 bases lay between the germline ends. This CDR3 region has 16 residues. CDR1 is SGDLS and CDR2 is YYNGEE in the germline V gene. The CDR3 DNA is TGTGCCAGCAGCGCGGGGGCCGGGACGGTAGACTACGAGCAGTACTTC. Its protein is CASSAGAGTVDYEQYF.

This sequence joins TRBV6-6 and TRBJ1-5; D gene uncertain. The CDR3 spans 14 residues. V dropped 5 bases and J dropped 0 bases, with 8 bases sitting between them. The germline CDR1 and CDR2 sequences are MNHNY and SVGAGI (reference sequence). CDR3 DNA sequence: TGTGCCAGCAGTCCCCGGGGTAGCAATCAGCCCCAGCATTTT. Encoded protein: CASSPRGSNQPQHF.

J is TRBJ1-1 and V is TRBV6-1; a possible D gene is TRBD1 (5 bases). This CDR3 is 15 amino acids long. Trimming cost V 4 bases and J 1 base, with 13 bases left between them. Germline V lookup: CDR1 MNHNS, CDR2 SASEGT. Written as DNA, the CDR3 is TGTGCCAGCAGTGCGGGGGGTCCTTCGAACACTGAAGCTTTCTTT. As protein: CASSAGGPSNTEAFF.

The V gene is TRBV5-6, the J gene TRBJ2-7; D gene uncertain. With 0 bases removed from V and 7 bases from J, the gap between germline ends came to 8 bases. There are 12 residues in the CDR3. The germline CDR1 and CDR2 sequences are SGHDT and YYEEEE. CDR3 DNA: TGTGCCAGCAGCTTGGGACTTGGAGAGCAGTACTTC. Protein: CASSLGLGEQYF.

This clone was found once. V and J are TRBV13 and TRBJ2-7; TRBD2 agrees at 10 bases. This CDR3 has 14 amino acids. Trimming removed 8 bases from V and 3 bases from J; junction bases left unmatched: 7. In germline, CDR1 is PRHDT, CDR2 FYEKMQ (reference sequence). The CDR3 DNA reads TGTGCCAGCTCAGAAGCGGGGGGGAACTACGAGCAGTACTTC. As protein: CASSEAGGNYEQYF.

This clone appeared a few times. The gene calls are TRBV19 and TRBJ1-5, with 7 positions matching TRBD1. Trimming removed 5 bases from V and 1 base from J; junction bases left unmatched: 2. Germline CDR1 reads LNHDA; CDR2 reads SQIVND (reference sequence). The length of the CDR3 is 14 residues. The CDR3 bases are TGTGCCAGTAGTTACAGGGGCAGCAATCAGCCCCAGCATTTT. It codes for CASSYRGSNQPQHF.